This T cell receptor beta chain comes out of a study of control samples from healthy donors and cancer patients. Produced via immunoSEQ multiplex PCR; TCRdb's table is partial and in-frame only. The profile shows over 150,000 clones, approximately 96% of them singletons. CDR1 and CDR2 (germline): SQVTM, ANQGSEA. The CDR3 covers 13 residues. Trimming took 4 bases from V and 1 from J, leaving 10 bases between them. The sequenced material came from blood. The chain has TRBV29-1 and TRBJ1-1, with D unresolved. This receptor was obtained from a man aged 40-49 years in good health. The CDR3 protein is CSVGIVRNTEAFF. CDR3 nucleotides: TGCAGCGTTGGGATCGTGCGGAACACTGAAGCTTTCTTT.